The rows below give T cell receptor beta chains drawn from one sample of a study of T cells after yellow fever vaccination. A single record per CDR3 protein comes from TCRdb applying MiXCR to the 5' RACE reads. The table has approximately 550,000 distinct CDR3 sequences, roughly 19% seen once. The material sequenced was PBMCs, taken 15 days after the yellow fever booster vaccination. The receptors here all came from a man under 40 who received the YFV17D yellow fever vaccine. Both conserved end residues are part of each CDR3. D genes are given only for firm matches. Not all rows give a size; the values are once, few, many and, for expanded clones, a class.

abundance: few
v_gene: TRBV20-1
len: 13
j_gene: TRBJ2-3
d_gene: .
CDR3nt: TGCAGTGCTACGCAGGGACTCACAGATACGCAGTATTTT
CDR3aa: CSATQGLTDTQYF

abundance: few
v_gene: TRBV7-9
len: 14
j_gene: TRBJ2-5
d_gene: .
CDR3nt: TGTGCCAGCAGCTTAGCCCGAGAAGAAGAGACCCAGTACTTC
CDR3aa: CASSLAREEETQYF

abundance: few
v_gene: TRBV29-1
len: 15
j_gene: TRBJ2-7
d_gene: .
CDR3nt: TGCAGCGTTGGGAGGGGAGGGACAGACTTTGGGGAGCAGTACTTC
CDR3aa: CSVGRGGTDFGEQYF

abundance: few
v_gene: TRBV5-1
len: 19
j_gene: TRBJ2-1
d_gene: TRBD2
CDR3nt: TGCGCCAGCAGCTTGGTGTCGAAGACTAGCGTATACTCCTACAATGAGCAGTTCTTC
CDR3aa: CASSLVSKTSVYSYNEQFF

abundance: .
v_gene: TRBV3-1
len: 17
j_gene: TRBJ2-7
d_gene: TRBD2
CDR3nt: TGTGCCAGCAGCCAAGTTGGAACTAGCGGGAGGTCGGGGGAGCAGTACTTC
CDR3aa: CASSQVGTSGRSGEQYF

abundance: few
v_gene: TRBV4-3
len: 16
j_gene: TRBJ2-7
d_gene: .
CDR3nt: TGCGCCAGCAGCCAAGATGGGATAGCGGCGCGGTCGGAGCAGTACTTC
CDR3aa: CASSQDGIAARSEQYF

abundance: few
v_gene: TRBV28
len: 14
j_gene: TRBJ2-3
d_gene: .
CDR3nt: TGTGCCAGCAGTTTAAGGACCCATCCCGGATCGCAGTATTTT
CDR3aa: CASSLRTHPGSQYF

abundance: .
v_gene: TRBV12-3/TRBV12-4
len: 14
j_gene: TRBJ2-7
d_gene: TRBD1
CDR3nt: TGTGCCAGCAGTTTAGGGGGACAGACCTACGAGCAGTACTTC
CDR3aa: CASSLGGQTYEQYF

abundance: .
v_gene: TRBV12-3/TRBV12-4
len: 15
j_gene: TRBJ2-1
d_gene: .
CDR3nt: TGTGCCAGCAGTTTGGAGGGACGCCGGGAGAATGAGCAGTTCTTC
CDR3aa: CASSLEGRRENEQFF

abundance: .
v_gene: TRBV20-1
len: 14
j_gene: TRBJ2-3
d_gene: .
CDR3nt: TGCAGTGCTAGAGCCCTTAGCGGTAGGGATACGCAGTATTTT
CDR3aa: CSARALSGRDTQYF

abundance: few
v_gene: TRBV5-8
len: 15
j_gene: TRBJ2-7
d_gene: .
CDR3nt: TGTGCCAGCAGCCCCGACGGGGTATCTTACAACGAGCAGTACTTC
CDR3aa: CASSPDGVSYNEQYF

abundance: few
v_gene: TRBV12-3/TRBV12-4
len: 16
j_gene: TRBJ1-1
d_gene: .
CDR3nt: TGTGCCAGCAGTTTAGGATCTCGGTCCCCCAACACTGAAGCTTTCTTT
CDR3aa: CASSLGSRSPNTEAFF

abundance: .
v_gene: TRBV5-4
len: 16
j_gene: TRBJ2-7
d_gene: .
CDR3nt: TGTGCCAGCAGTAAGGTAATTAGGAGGGGACCCTACGAGCAGTACTTC
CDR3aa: CASSKVIRRGPYEQYF

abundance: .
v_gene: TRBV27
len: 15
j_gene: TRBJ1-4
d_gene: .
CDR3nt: TGTGCCAGCAGTTTCGGGGACGGCACTAATGAAAAACTGTTTTTT
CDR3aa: CASSFGDGTNEKLFF

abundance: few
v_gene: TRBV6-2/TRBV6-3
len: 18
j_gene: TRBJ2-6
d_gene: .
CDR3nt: TGTGCCAGCAGTTACAGCGACCGGGGATACTCTGGGGCCAACGTCCTGACTTTC
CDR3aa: CASSYSDRGYSGANVLTF